One T cell receptor (beta chain) is described in this entry. Its antigen is currently unknown. This sample stems from a study of chemoradiotherapy in HPV16-positive cancers. Profiling relied on immunoSEQ multiplex PCR, and the TCRdb table lists in-frame clones only, not all of them. The table shows 12,000 or so clones, with around 86% occurring only once. The CDR3 is 14 residues long. Per the germline V gene, CDR1 is LNHDA and CDR2 is SQIVND (reference sequence). The V gene lost 4 bases and the J gene lost 0 bases, with 7 bases spanning the gap. Study-level points and caveats: The functional HPV-specific definition rests on just a couple of HPV16-positive patients. During treatment, candidate HPV-specific clones and E7-related motifs expanded in tumor.

Source: blood, taken from a patient who underwent chemoradiotherapy. This TCR was sampled from a human donor with HPV-associated anogenital cancer. The chain is built from TRBV19 and TRBJ1-3; D not certain. CDR3 protein: CASSKDGSGNTIYF. Written as DNA, the CDR3 is TGTGCCAGTAGTAAAGACGGCTCTGGAAACACCATATATTTT.